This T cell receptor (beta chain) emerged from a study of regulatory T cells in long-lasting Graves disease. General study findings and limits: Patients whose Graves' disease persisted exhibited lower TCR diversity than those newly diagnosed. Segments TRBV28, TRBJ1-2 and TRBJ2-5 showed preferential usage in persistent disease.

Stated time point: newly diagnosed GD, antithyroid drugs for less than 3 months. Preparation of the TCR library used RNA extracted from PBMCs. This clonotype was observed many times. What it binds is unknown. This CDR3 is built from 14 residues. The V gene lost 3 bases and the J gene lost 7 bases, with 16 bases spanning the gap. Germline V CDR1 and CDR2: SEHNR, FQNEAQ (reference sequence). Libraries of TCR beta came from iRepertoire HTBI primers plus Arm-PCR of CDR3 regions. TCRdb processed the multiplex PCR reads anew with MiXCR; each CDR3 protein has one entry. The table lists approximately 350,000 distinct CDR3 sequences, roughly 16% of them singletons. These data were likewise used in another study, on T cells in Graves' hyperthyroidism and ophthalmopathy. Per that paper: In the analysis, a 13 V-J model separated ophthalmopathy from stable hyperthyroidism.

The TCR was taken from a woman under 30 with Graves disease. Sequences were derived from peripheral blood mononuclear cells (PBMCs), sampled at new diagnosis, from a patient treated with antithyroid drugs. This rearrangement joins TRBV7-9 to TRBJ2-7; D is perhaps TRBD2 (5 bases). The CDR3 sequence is CASSFPTAPGEQYF. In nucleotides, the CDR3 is TGTGCCAGCAGCTTTCCTACAGCCCCGGGAGAGCAGTACTTC.